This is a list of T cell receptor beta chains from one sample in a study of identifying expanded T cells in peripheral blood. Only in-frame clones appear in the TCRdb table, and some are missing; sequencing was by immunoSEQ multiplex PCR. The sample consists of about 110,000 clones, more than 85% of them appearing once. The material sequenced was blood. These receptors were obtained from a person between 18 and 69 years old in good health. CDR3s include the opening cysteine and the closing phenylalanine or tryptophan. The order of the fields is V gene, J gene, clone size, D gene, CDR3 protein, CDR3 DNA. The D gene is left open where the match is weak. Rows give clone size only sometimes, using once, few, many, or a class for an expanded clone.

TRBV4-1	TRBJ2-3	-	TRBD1	CASSQRGGTGIYTDTQYF	TGCGCCAGCAGCCAGAGAGGTGGGACAGGGATATACACAGATACGCAGTATTTT
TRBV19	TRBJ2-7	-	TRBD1	CASRGVGTGAYEQYF	TGTGCCAGTAGGGGGGTCGGGACAGGGGCATACGAGCAGTACTTC
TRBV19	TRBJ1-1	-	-	CASSIPYRDTEAFF	TGTGCCAGTAGTATACCGTACAGGGACACTGAAGCTTTCTTT
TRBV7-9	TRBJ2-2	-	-	CASSPIRSQRTQVELFF	TGTGCCAGCAGCCCAATTAGGTCGCAGCGAACGCAAGTAGAGCTGTTTTTT
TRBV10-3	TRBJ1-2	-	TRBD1	CAIGRGQGYGYTF	TGTGCCATCGGGCGAGGACAGGGCTATGGCTACACCTTC
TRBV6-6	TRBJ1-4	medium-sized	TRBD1	CASSPWTGVNEKLFF	TGTGCCAGCAGTCCCTGGACAGGGGTAAATGAAAAACTGTTTTTT
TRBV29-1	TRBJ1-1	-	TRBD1	CSVEGQGGTEAFF	TGCAGCGTTGAGGGACAGGGAGGGACTGAAGCTTTCTTT
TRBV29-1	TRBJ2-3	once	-	CSLHFADTQYF	TGCAGCCTCCATTTTGCAGATACGCAGTATTTT
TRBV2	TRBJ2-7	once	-	CASSDSAGDKVSSPYEQYF	TGTGCCAGCAGTGACTCGGCAGGCGACAAGGTTAGCTCACCCTACGAGCAGTACTTC
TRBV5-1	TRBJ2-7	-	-	CASSRMTGYEQYF	TGCGCCAGCAGCCGCATGACGGGCTACGAGCAGTACTTC
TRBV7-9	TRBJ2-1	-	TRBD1	CASSAPGQGTNEQFF	TGTGCCAGCAGCGCTCCGGGACAGGGCACCAATGAGCAGTTCTTC
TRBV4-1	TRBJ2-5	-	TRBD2	CASSQEGLAGGQGETQYF	TGCGCCAGCAGCCAGGAAGGGCTAGCGGGGGGGCAGGGAGAGACCCAGTACTTC